This T cell receptor beta chain was identified in a study of cytomegalovirus exposure and HLA in healthy donors. Overall study results and limits: Analysis was carried out at a later point, and it linked a missense DCLRE1C variant to TCR beta V- and J-gene trimming. Approximately 18,000 TCR beta sequences were associated with HLA alleles at 0.05 false discovery rate in a later analysis. 87-base-pair reads could not separate some V segments, including TRBV6-2 and TRBV6-3.

With regard to this clone: Its antigen is unidentified.

Germline V gives CDR1 SGHDN, CDR2 FVKESK. The CDR3 sequence is 16 residues long. Between the trimmed V and J ends, which lost 0 bases and 0 bases, there was a span of 9 bases. PCR amplification relied on 60 Vbeta primers (plus 13 Jbeta primers). Assay: immunoSEQ multiplex PCR; the TCRdb copy retains only in-frame clones and omits some. In the table there are more than 150,000 clones, roughly 78% of which are singletons. This chain uses TRBV14 with TRBJ2-1, with a tentative D call TRBD2 (6 bases). Sequencing was done on a sample of PBMCs. The sequence was obtained from a boy between 5 and 17 years old in good health and CMV-seronegative. CDR3 DNA: TGTGCCAGCAGCCAAGAATACGGGAGCTCCTACAATGAGCAGTTCTTC. Amino acid sequence: CASSQEYGSSYNEQFF. The full variable domain, rest sourced from reference TRBV14 and TRBJ2-1, is EAGVTQFPSHSVIEKGQTVTLRCDPISGHDNLYWYRRVMGKEIKFLLHFVKESKQDESGMPNNRFLAERTGGTYSTLKVQPAELEDSGVYFCASSQEYGSSYNEQFFGPGTRLTVL.